Sequencing of this T cell receptor (beta chain) was carried out in a study of cytomegalovirus exposure and HLA in healthy donors. This clone was seen a few times. No antigen is known for it. At the DNA level, this CDR3 is encoded by other sequences in the same sample as well. With 60 Vbeta and 13 Jbeta primers, the PCR was carried out. Sequencing used immunoSEQ multiplex PCR; TCRdb keeps in-frame clones, though not all of them. The sample contains approximately 72,000 clones, about 66% of which appear only once. V was pared by 0 bases and J by 8 bases, with 4 bases of the junction left unmatched. From germline, CDR1 is SGHRS and CDR2 YFSETQ. The CDR3 runs 15 residues. Study outcomes and limitations: Analyses of presence and absence presupposed an approximately uniform sequencing depth across donors.

The sample comprised PBMCs. The chain joins TRBV5-1 to TRBJ2-1; 11 bases match TRBD2. The clonotype was recovered from a man aged 35 to 55 in good health and CMV-seropositive. CDR3 protein: CASSLVSGGADEQFF. The DNA for the CDR3 is TGCGCCAGCAGCTTGGTTAGCGGGGGGGCCGATGAGCAGTTCTTC.